One and the same sample provided the 22 T cell receptor beta chains below, sequenced in a study of long-term antiretroviral therapy in people with HIV. Survey-level resolution applied to immunoSEQ assay v3.0. TCRdb's copy holds only in-frame clones and misses some; the assay was immunoSEQ multiplex PCR. Among over 10,000 clones listed, roughly three quarters were seen once. The sequences come from unsorted PBMCs, collected 0.8 years before starting antiretroviral therapy. These receptors came from a woman aged 40 to 50 with HIV.

This clone was counted between two and nine times. The genes are TRBV7-9 and TRBJ1-5; D unresolved. Germline assignment: CDR1 SEHNR and CDR2 FQNEAQ (reference sequence). The V and J ends lost 0 bases and 5 bases respectively, with 5 bases between them. The CDR3 consists of 13 residues. In DNA, the CDR3 is TGTGCCAGCAGCTTAGCCAGGTATCAGCCCCAGCATTTT. Its protein is CASSLARYQPQHF.

This clone was found once. The chain recombines TRBV18 with TRBJ1-4, with unresolved D. The V gene lost 3 bases and the J gene lost 2 bases, with 7 bases spanning the gap. CDR3 size: 14 residues. Germline values: CDR1 KGHSH, CDR2 LQKENI. The CDR3 DNA is TGTGCCAGCTCACCCAGACGGACTAATGAAAAACTGTTTTTT. This translates into CASSPRRTNEKLFF.

In this sample, this clone is medium-sized (0.01 to 0.1%). The chain employs TRBV7-9 and TRBJ1-2, with D possibly being TRBD1 (5 bases). The CDR3 is 14 amino acids. CDR1 SEHNR and CDR2 FQNEAQ come from the germline V gene (reference sequence). Trimming removed 5 bases at V and 7 bases at J, with 17 bases between. CDR3 DNA sequence: TGTGCCAGCAGCCGGGTTTCGGGGGTCTCTGGCTACACCTTC. Its protein is CASSRVSGVSGYTF.

This chain joins TRBV30 and TRBJ1-3; D possibly corresponds to TRBD1 (5 bases). The V gene's germline CDR1 is GTSNPN and CDR2 SVGIG (reference sequence). With 3 bases removed from V and 2 bases from J, the gap between germline ends came to 14 bases. The CDR3 totals 15 residues. As DNA, the CDR3 is TGTGCCTGGAGCTACGGGGGTTCCCCTGGAAACACCATATATTTT. Encoded protein: CAWSYGGSPGNTIYF.

This chain links TRBV5-1 with TRBJ2-5, with TRBD1 matching over 8 bases. Unmatched junction bases numbered 5, after V lost 2 bases and J lost 2 bases. Per the germline V gene, CDR1 is SGHRS and CDR2 is YFSETQ. This CDR3 region has 15 residues. The DNA of the CDR3 is TGCGCCAGCAGCTTTCTCGGACAGGGACAAGAGACCCAGTACTTC. Translating gives CASSFLGQGQETQYF.

The rearrangement joins TRBV6-1 to TRBJ1-1, with unresolved D. The CDR3 spans 10 residues. Germline V gene sequence: CDR1 MNHNS, CDR2 SASEGT. V was cut by 6 bases and J by 1 base, with 0 bases left in between. The CDR3 nucleotides are TGTGCCAGCAGGAACACTGAAGCTTTCTTT. This encodes CASRNTEAFF.

This sequence joins TRBV4-3 and TRBJ2-3; a weak D match, TRBD2 (6 bases). V was trimmed by 4 bases and J by 4 bases, leaving 12 bases between them. The CDR3 covers 14 residues. Germline CDR1 reads LGHNA; CDR2 reads YSLEER. CDR3 amino acids: CASSRTTSADTQYF. CDR3 coding DNA: TGCGCCAGCAGCCGCACGACTAGTGCAGATACGCAGTATTTT.

This sequence joins TRBV27 and TRBJ2-7; tentatively, D is TRBD1 or TRBD2 (5 bases each). Trimming stripped 8 bases from V and 4 bases from J, with 9 bases between. From germline, CDR1 is MNHEY and CDR2 SMNVEV (reference sequence). The CDR3 sequence is 11 residues long. The DNA of the CDR3 is TGTGCCAGCGCGTGGGGGTACGAGCAGTACTTC. Protein product: CASAWGYEQYF.

The chain employs TRBV10-3 and TRBJ2-2; D is ambiguous. V was trimmed by 8 bases and J by 4 bases, leaving 5 bases between them. Germline loops: CDR1 ENHRY, CDR2 SYGVKD. The length of the CDR3 is 11 residues. The CDR3 DNA is TGTGCCATCTCGGGCACCGGGGAGCTGTTTTTT. It encodes CAISGTGELFF.

The V and J genes are TRBV7-9 and TRBJ1-1, with no clear D. The CDR3 sequence is 14 residues long. The V gene lost 8 bases and the J gene lost 4 bases, with 17 bases spanning the gap. The germline V gene encodes CDR1 SEHNR and CDR2 FQNEAQ (reference sequence). CDR3 sequence reads: CASEHLRHRTEAFF. CDR3 in DNA: TGTGCCAGCGAACATCTCCGACATCGCACTGAAGCTTTCTTT.

The rearrangement joins TRBV5-6 to TRBJ2-7; TRBD1 aligns across 11 bases. Germline assignment: CDR1 SGHDT and CDR2 YYEEEE. V lost 0 bases and J lost 4; bases outside the gene matches: 3. CDR3 length: 15 amino acids. CDR3 sequence: CASSLEGQGVYEQYF. The CDR3 nucleotides read TGTGCCAGCAGCTTGGAGGGACAGGGGGTATACGAGCAGTACTTC.

The CDR3 nucleotides are TGTGCCAGCAGTTACGGGTCTAGCGGGGTCAATGAGCAGTTCTTC. Protein: CASSYGSSGVNEQFF. This chain joins TRBV6-5 and TRBJ2-1; 9 nucleotides align to TRBD2. V lost 2 bases, J lost 6 bases, and 5 bases stayed unmatched. This CDR3 is 15 amino acids long. CDR1 is MNHEY and CDR2 is SVGAGI in the germline V gene.

The rearrangement links TRBV5-3 to TRBJ2-7; perhaps TRBD2 as D (6 bases). TRBV5-3 is classed as an ORF, of uncertain function. CDR3 size: 14 residues. V dropped 1 base and J dropped 5 bases, with 13 bases sitting between them. As DNA, the CDR3 is TGTGCCAGAAGCTTGAAGGAGGGATGCGACGAGCAGTACTTC. It translates to CARSLKEGCDEQYF.

This clone has only one observation. The V call is TRBV2, the J call TRBJ2-2, with 10 positions matching TRBD1. Germline CDR1 and CDR2: SNHLY and FYNNEI. The length of the CDR3 is 14 residues. V lost 8 bases, J lost 4 bases, and 4 bases stayed unmatched. The DNA for the CDR3 is TGTGCCAGCGGGAGGGACAGGGGCACCGGGGAGCTGTTTTTT. It encodes CASGRDRGTGELFF.

The chain is built from TRBV6-5 and TRBJ2-1; D may be TRBD1 (5 bases). Germline CDR1 MNHEY, CDR2 SVGAGI. V lost 6 bases and J 4 bases, leaving 16 bases between the germline ends. The CDR3 runs to 15 residues. CDR3 DNA sequence: TGTGCCAGCAGCCTGACAGACATATCTTACAATGAGCAGTTCTTC. This codes for CASSLTDISYNEQFF.

The chain recombines TRBV4-2 with TRBJ1-6; no definite D call. In germline, CDR1 is LGHNA, CDR2 YNFKEQ. The CDR3 consists of 17 residues. V was clipped by 0 bases and J by 7 bases, with 16 bases between them. DNA for the CDR3: TGTGCCAGCAGCCAAGATGTAAGGGCTTCATGGAATTCACCCCTCCACTTT. Encoded protein: CASSQDVRASWNSPLHF.

By sample share, this clone is medium-sized. V is TRBV4-3 and J is TRBJ2-1; TRBD2 agrees at 11 bases. There are 14 residues in the CDR3. Germline V gene data show CDR1 as LGHNA and CDR2 as YSLEER. V trimming: 5 bases; J trimming: 7 bases; junction bases outside the gene matches: 4. The CDR3 is CASSFRTSGNEQFF. In DNA, the CDR3 is TGCGCCAGCAGCTTCCGGACTAGCGGGAATGAGCAGTTCTTC.

The chain is built from TRBV19 and TRBJ1-4; D perhaps matches TRBD1 (5 bases). Germline V gene sequence: CDR1 LNHDA, CDR2 SQIVND (reference sequence). Trimming pared 5 bases from V and 11 bases from J, leaving 15 bases between. The CDR3 extends over 13 amino acids. CDR3 amino acids: CASSSPIGDKLFF. CDR3 DNA sequence: TGTGCCAGTAGTTCACCGATTGGGGACAAACTGTTTTTT.

Points on this clone: Sequence at one end of the junction differs from germline and may be a read error. The V gene is TRBV5-1, the J gene TRBJ2-1, with D uncertain. The CDR3 runs 11 residues. Germline assignment: CDR1 SGHRS and CDR2 YFSETQ. CDR3 DNA sequence: TGCGCCAGCAGCTTGGGGAATGAGCACCTCTTC. Translating gives CASSLGNEHLF.

The chain recombines TRBV29-1 with TRBJ2-2; perhaps TRBD1 as D (6 bases). The CDR3 sequence is 16 residues long. Trimming pared 0 bases from V and 6 bases from J, leaving 17 bases between. Germline V gene lookup returns CDR1 SQVTM and CDR2 ANQGSEA. In DNA, the CDR3 is TGCAGCGTTGAAGACCCGAACACAGGGATGTCCGGGGAGCTGTTTTTT. As protein: CSVEDPNTGMSGELFF.

This chain uses TRBV29-1 with TRBJ2-5; 8 bases fit TRBD2. The CDR3 has 14 residues. J lost 11 bases, V lost 4 bases, and 15 bases had no gene match. Germline V lookup: CDR1 SQVTM, CDR2 ANQGSEA. The CDR3 region has the DNA TGCAGCGTTGTAGTGGGGGGATCAGCGGGGGAGCAGTACTTC. Its translation: CSVVVGGSAGEQYF.

The chain uses TRBV10-3 and TRBJ2-2; TRBD1 aligns across 7 bases. With 11 bases clipped from V and 7 bases from J, the junction kept 13 bases outside the gene matches. Germline V gene sequence: CDR1 ENHRY, CDR2 SYGVKD. The CDR3 has 14 amino acids. The CDR3 DNA follows: TGTGCCGCCCAAAGGGACAGCGCCGTCGGGGAGCTGTTTTTT. It is translated as CAAQRDSAVGELFF.